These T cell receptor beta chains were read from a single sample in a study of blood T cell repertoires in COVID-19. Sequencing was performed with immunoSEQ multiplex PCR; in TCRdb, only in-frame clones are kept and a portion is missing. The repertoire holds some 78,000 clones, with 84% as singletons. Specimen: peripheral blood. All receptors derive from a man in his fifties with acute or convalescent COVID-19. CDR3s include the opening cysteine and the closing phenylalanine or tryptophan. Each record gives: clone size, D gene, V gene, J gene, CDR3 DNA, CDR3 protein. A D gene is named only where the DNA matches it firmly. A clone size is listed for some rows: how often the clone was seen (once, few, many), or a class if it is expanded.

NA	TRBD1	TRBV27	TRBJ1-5	TGTGCCAGCAGTGTCGGGACAGGGGGAGGTCAGCCCCAGCATTTT	CASSVGTGGGQPQHF
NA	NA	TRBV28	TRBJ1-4	TGTGCCAGCAGTTTAGCCGGACAGATCACAACTAATGAAAAACTGTTTTTT	CASSLAGQITTNEKLFF
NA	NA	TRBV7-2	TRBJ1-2	TGTGCCAGCAGCTTAGCTCGGGAGTATGGCTACACCTTC	CASSLAREYGYTF
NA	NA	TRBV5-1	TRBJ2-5	TGCGCCAGCAGCGTTCAGGAGGGTAGAGAGACCCAGTACTTC	CASSVQEGRETQYF
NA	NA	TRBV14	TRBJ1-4	TGTGCCAGCGGAGGACAGCCGAATGAAAAACTGTTTTTT	CASGGQPNEKLFF
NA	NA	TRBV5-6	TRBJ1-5	TGTGCCAGCAGCTTAGAAGGGGAGGGCAATCAGCCCCAGCATTTT	CASSLEGEGNQPQHF
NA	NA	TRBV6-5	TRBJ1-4	TGTGCCAGCAGTCAAAGAGGGCAAACTAATGAAAAACTGTTTTTT	CASSQRGQTNEKLFF
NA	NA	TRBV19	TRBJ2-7	TGTGCCAGTAAGGGGCAGGGCCAAACCTACGAGCAGTACTTC	CASKGQGQTYEQYF
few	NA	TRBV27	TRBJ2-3	TGTGCCAGCACCCTCATGGGGAGATCAGATACGCAGTATTTT	CASTLMGRSDTQYF
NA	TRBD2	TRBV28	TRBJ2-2	TGTGCCAGCAGTTGGACTAGCGGGGGGGCGGACACCGGGGAGCTGTTTTTT	CASSWTSGGADTGELFF
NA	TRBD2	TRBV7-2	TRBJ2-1	TGTGCCAGCAGCCTAAGCGGGGGAGACTACAATGAGCAGTTCTTC	CASSLSGGDYNEQFF
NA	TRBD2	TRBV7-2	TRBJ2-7	TGTGCCAGCAGCCCTCTGACTAGCGGGTACTCGAAGCAGTACTTC	CASSPLTSGYSKQYF
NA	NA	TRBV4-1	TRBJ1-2	TGCGCCAGCAGCCAAGATCGTGGGGGCTTTGGCTACACCTTC	CASSQDRGGFGYTF
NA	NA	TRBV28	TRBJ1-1	TGTGCCAGCAGTTTAGGGGTGAGGGTCACTGAAGCTTTCTTT	CASSLGVRVTEAFF
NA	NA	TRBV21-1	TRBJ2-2	TGTGCCAGCAGCCTAAAAAACGTTCCGGGGGGGACAACCGGGGAGCTGTTTTTT	CASSLKNVPGGTTGELFF
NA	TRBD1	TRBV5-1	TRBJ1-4	TGCGCCAGCAGCCCGGACAGGGGAGGGGAAAAACTGTTTTTT	CASSPDRGGEKLFF
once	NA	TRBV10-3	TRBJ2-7	TGTGCCATCAGTGAGTCGAGACAGGTGGACTACGAGCAGTACTTC	CAISESRQVDYEQYF
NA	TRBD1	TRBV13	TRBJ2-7	TGTGCCAGCAGCTTAGTAGGGACAGGGATCCACGAGCAGTACTTC	CASSLVGTGIHEQYF
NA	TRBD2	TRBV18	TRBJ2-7	TGTGCCAGCTCACCACCGGGCGGGAGGGTCTCCTACGAGCAGTACTTC	CASSPPGGRVSYEQYF
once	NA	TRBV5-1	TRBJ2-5	TGCGCCAGCAGTAGGACAATCCTGGGGTCCACCCAAGAGACCCAGTACTTC	CASSRTILGSTQETQYF
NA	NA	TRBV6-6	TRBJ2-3	TGTGCCAGCAGCCCTATGTCAGATACGCAGTATTTT	CASSPMSDTQYF
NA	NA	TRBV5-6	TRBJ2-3	TGTGCCAGCAGCTTGGAAATTGGGGGGACAGATACGCAGTATTTT	CASSLEIGGTDTQYF
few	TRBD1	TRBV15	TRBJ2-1	TGTGCCACCAGCAGCGCCCCCCCGACAGGGGATAGGGGGTCCTACAATGAGCAGTTCTTC	CATSSAPPTGDRGSYNEQFF
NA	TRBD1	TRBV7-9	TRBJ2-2	TGTGCCAGCAGCCCAACCGGGACAGGGCCCGGGGAGCTGTTTTTT	CASSPTGTGPGELFF
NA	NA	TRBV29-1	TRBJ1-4	TGCAGCGGGCTCACAGGAGCTAATGAAAAACTGTTTTTT	CSGLTGANEKLFF
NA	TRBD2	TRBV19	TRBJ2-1	TGTGCCAGTAGTATAGATCGATTAGCGGGCAGTGAGCAGTTCTTC	CASSIDRLAGSEQFF
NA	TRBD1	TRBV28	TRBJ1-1	TGTGCCAGCACCCCAGGGGGTGGAGGGTCTGAAGCTTTCTTT	CASTPGGGGSEAFF
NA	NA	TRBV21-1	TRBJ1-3	TGTGCCAGCCGAGAGACAGGGCCGAGCTCTGGAAACACCATATATTTT	CASRETGPSSGNTIYF
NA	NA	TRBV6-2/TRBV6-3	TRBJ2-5	TGTGCCAGCAGTCGGGCGAGGGTTGAGACCCAGTACTTC	CASSRARVETQYF
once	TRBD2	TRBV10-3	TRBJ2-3	TGTGCCATCAGCCTAGGACTAGCGGGGGGAGATACGCAGTATTTT	CAISLGLAGGDTQYF
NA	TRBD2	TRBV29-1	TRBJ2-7	TGCAGCTTCGTTTCGGGACTAGCGGGAGGAGAGCAGTACTTC	CSFVSGLAGGEQYF
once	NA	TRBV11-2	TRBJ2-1	TGTGCCAGCAGCTCCTTGCCCGTTGGCTATGAGCAGTTCTTC	CASSSLPVGYEQFF